The 20 T cell receptor beta chains in this list originate from one sample, sequenced in a study of technical replicates of blood from several donors. Assay: immunoSEQ multiplex PCR; the TCRdb copy retains only in-frame clones and omits some. The table lists approximately 70,000 clones, over 95% of them singletons, with around 0.24% in the top ten. The sample taken for sequencing was T cells isolated from PBMCs. The origin of the receptors is a human donor in good health.

The genes are TRBV4-1 and TRBJ2-2; no reliable D call. The CDR3 loop spans 15 amino acids. The germline V and J ends were trimmed by 3 bases and 0 bases, with 8 bases remaining between them. In germline, CDR1 is MGHRA, CDR2 YSYEKL. CDR3 DNA: TGCGCCAGCAGCCACCAAAACACGAACACCGGGGAGCTGTTTTTT. This codes for CASSHQNTNTGELFF.

CDR3 residues: CATSRGDRDNEKLFF. The CDR3 DNA sequence: TGTGCCACCAGCAGAGGGGACAGAGATAATGAAAAACTGTTTTTT. The chain carries TRBV15 and TRBJ1-4; 7 bases align to TRBD1. V lost 1 base to trimming and J lost 4 bases; unmatched junction nucleotides: 3. Germline-derived CDR1 and CDR2 are LNHNV and YYDKDF (reference sequence). This CDR3 has 15 amino acids.

The chain carries TRBV23-1 and TRBJ1-4; TRBD1 aligns across 7 bases. TRBV23-1 is an ORF; its function is uncertain. The CDR3 has 17 amino acids. V lost 4 bases and J lost 0; bases outside the gene matches: 8. CDR3 nucleotide sequence: TGCGCCAGCAGTCGGGGGACAGCCTCCCCAACTAATGAAAAACTGTTTTTT. This codes for CASSRGTASPTNEKLFF.

This clone was counted only a few times. The chain couples TRBV30 to TRBJ2-3; 11 bases are shared with TRBD1. The trim removed 3 bases at V and 3 bases at J, leaving 5 bases unmatched. The germline V gene has CDR1 GTSNPN and CDR2 SVGIG (reference sequence). The CDR3 sequence is 15 residues long. The CDR3 is CAWSRTGGATDTQYF. Here the CDR3 DNA reads TGTGCCTGGAGCAGGACAGGGGGCGCGACAGATACGCAGTATTTT.

The rearrangement joins TRBV13 to TRBJ1-1, with TRBD1 identical over 10 bases. V dropped 2 bases and J dropped 4; count of bases not matched to a gene: 4. The CDR3 totals 15 residues. In germline, CDR1 is PRHDT, CDR2 FYEKMQ (reference sequence). CDR3 bases: TGTGCCAGCAGCTTATTCGGGACAGGGGCCACTGAAGCTTTCTTT. Amino acid sequence: CASSLFGTGATEAFF. Drawing the rest from reference TRBV13 and TRBJ1-1, the complete variable domain is AAGVIQSPRHLIKEKRETATLKCYPIPRHDTVYWYQQGPGQDPQFLISFYEKMQSDKGSIPDRFSAQQFSDYHSELNMSSLELGDSALYFCASSLFGTGATEAFFGQGTRLTVV.

This clone was detected once. The J gene is TRBJ1-3, the V gene TRBV6-5; 7 bases match TRBD1. The CDR3 totals 13 residues. In germline, CDR1 is MNHEY, CDR2 SVGAGI. V shed 9 bases, J shed 3 bases, and the junction held 5 bases outside the gene matches. The CDR3 here is CASRQGNGNTIYF. For the CDR3, the DNA is TGTGCCAGTCGACAGGGCAATGGAAACACCATATATTTT.

The chain combines TRBV29-1 with TRBJ2-1; 7 nucleotides match TRBD1. Germline V CDR1 and CDR2: SQVTM, ANQGSEA. The CDR3 spans 13 residues. V gave up 7 bases and J gave up 10 bases; unmatched junction bases: 13. The CDR3 sequence is CSAGTETPWEQFF. The CDR3 bases are TGCAGCGCCGGGACAGAAACCCCATGGGAGCAGTTCTTC.

This chain joins TRBV28 and TRBJ2-1; 8 nucleotides agree with TRBD2. V dropped 5 bases and J dropped 7; count of bases not matched to a gene: 10. Germline assignment: CDR1 MDHEN and CDR2 SYDVKM. The CDR3 length is 15 residues. The DNA for the CDR3 is TGTGCCAGCAGTAGCCGGACTAGCCACCGGAATGAGCAGTTCTTC. Translation gives CASSSRTSHRNEQFF.

V usage is TRBV11-3 and J usage is TRBJ1-1, with a tentative D call TRBD1 (6 bases). The ends were cut back, 3 bases at V and 0 bases at J, with 14 bases in the middle. This CDR3 spans 16 amino acids. Germline CDR1 and CDR2: SGHNT and YENEEA. The CDR3 bases are TGTGCCAGCAGCTTCGGACAGTCCTTCGTGAACACTGAAGCTTTCTTT. This sequence encodes CASSFGQSFVNTEAFF.

The rearrangement uses TRBV7-2 and TRBJ2-1, with D possibly TRBD2 on 6 matching bases. V gave up 7 bases and J gave up 4 bases, with 26 bases separating them. Germline values: CDR1 SGHTA, CDR2 FQGNSA. This CDR3 has 18 residues. The CDR3 protein is CASTGPSLPSVAYNEQFF. CDR3 DNA: TGTGCCAGCACCGGCCCCTCTCTCCCTAGCGTGGCGTACAATGAGCAGTTCTTC.

The V call is TRBV7-9, the J call TRBJ1-2; D gene unclear. With 5 bases removed from V and 0 bases from J, the gap between germline ends came to 13 bases. The CDR3 totals 15 residues. Per the germline V gene, CDR1 is SEHNR and CDR2 is FQNEAQ (reference sequence). CDR3 protein: CASSATEGSNYGYTF. DNA for the CDR3: TGTGCCAGCAGCGCCACTGAGGGTTCTAACTATGGCTACACCTTC.

The chain joins TRBV11-3 to TRBJ2-1; 8 bases agree with TRBD1. CDR1 and CDR2 (germline): SGHNT, YENEEA. V lost 5 bases, J lost 2 bases, and 5 bases stayed unmatched. The CDR3 loop spans 15 amino acids. The chain's CDR3 is CASSPGQGAYNEQFF. The CDR3 nucleotides are TGTGCCAGCAGCCCCGGACAGGGAGCCTACAATGAGCAGTTCTTC.

The chain has TRBV19 and TRBJ1-1, with 11 bases matching TRBD1. CDR1 LNHDA and CDR2 SQIVND come from the germline V gene (reference sequence). The CDR3 totals 15 residues. J gave up 3 bases and V 4 bases, and 4 bases lay outside the gene matches. CDR3 nucleotides: TGTGCCAGTAGTAATCGGGACAGGGGGGACACTGAAGCTTTCTTT. Amino acids: CASSNRDRGDTEAFF.

This clone was seen a few times. The chain links TRBV11-3 to TRBJ1-3; D remains ambiguous. Trimming took 6 bases from V and 0 from J, leaving 9 bases between them. This CDR3 has 14 amino acids. Germline-derived CDR1 and CDR2 are SGHNT and YENEEA. The DNA for the CDR3 is TGTGCCAGCAGATTCGGGGACTCTGGAAACACCATATATTTT. Its protein product is CASRFGDSGNTIYF.

The chain employs TRBV29-1 and TRBJ2-5; 7 bases line up with TRBD1. From germline, CDR1 is SQVTM and CDR2 ANQGSEA. The CDR3 has 14 amino acids. Trimming removed 0 bases from V and 2 bases from J; junction bases left unmatched: 3. Here the CDR3 reads CSVEDSGGQETQYF. The CDR3 DNA reads as TGCAGCGTTGAAGATTCAGGGGGACAAGAGACCCAGTACTTC. Supplemented by reference TRBV29-1 and TRBJ2-5, the full variable domain reads SAVISQKPSRDICQRGTSLTIQCQVDSQVTMMFWYRQQPGQSLTLIATANQGSEATYESGFVIDKFPISRPNLTFSTLTVSNMSPEDSSIYLCSVEDSGGQETQYFGPGTRLLVL.

V usage is TRBV28 and J usage is TRBJ2-2; 8 bases are a match to TRBD1. Germline CDR1 MDHEN, CDR2 SYDVKM. The CDR3 extends over 15 amino acids. The junction had 5 bases not matched to a gene; V was cut back by 3 bases and J by 5 bases. The CDR3 DNA is TGTGCCAGCAGTTTTAGCCAGGGGGCGACCGGGGAGCTGTTTTTT. Amino acids: CASSFSQGATGELFF.

This sequence joins TRBV14 and TRBJ2-5; 10 nucleotides line up with TRBD2. Germline V CDR1 and CDR2: SGHDN, FVKESK. The length of the CDR3 is 17 residues. J gave up 0 bases and V 1 base, and 5 bases lay outside the gene matches. This CDR3 is CASSQGTSGLYQETQYF. The CDR3 region has the DNA TGTGCCAGCAGCCAAGGGACTAGCGGATTGTACCAAGAGACCCAGTACTTC.

V and J are TRBV28 and TRBJ2-7, with 10 bases lining up with TRBD1. The V gene end was trimmed by 5 bases and the J gene end by 4 bases; junction bases not matched to a gene: 11. Germline loops: CDR1 MDHEN, CDR2 SYDVKM. The CDR3 runs 16 residues. The CDR3 nucleotides read TGTGCCAGCAGTCCGAGACAGGGGGCGCATCTTTACGAGCAGTACTTC. Protein product: CASSPRQGAHLYEQYF.

V gene TRBV6-1 combines with J gene TRBJ1-4; the match to TRBD1 covers 8 bases. J gave up 3 bases and V 9 bases, and 6 bases lay outside the gene matches. The germline gives CDR1 MNHNS, CDR2 SASEGT. This CDR3 spans 14 amino acids. The CDR3 coding sequence is TGTGCCAGGGAACCAGGGGGCTCTAATGAAAAACTGTTTTTT. Amino acids: CAREPGGSNEKLFF.

The chain recombines TRBV14 with TRBJ1-2; possibly TRBD1 for D (5 bases). The germline V gene has CDR1 SGHDN and CDR2 FVKESK. With 6 bases removed from V and 3 bases from J, the gap between germline ends came to 14 bases. The CDR3 extends over 14 amino acids. CDR3 sequence: CASSHQRDYYGYTF. CDR3 bases: TGTGCCAGCAGTCATCAGCGGGACTACTATGGCTACACCTTC.